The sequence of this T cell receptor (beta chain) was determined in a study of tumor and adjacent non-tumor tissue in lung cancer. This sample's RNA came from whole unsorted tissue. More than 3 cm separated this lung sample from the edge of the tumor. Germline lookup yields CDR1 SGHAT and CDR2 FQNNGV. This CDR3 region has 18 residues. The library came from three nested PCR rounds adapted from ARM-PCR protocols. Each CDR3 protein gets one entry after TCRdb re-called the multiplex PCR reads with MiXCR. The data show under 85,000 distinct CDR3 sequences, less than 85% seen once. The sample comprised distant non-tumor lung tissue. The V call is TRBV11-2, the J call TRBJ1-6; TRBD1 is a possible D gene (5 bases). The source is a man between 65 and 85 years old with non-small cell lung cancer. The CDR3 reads CTNSARAGGSSYNSPLHF. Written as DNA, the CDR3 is TGTACCAACAGTGCCAGGGCCGGGGGTTCGTCCTATAATTCACCCCTCCACTTT.